This TCR beta chain was identified during a study of T cell responses to AZD1222 COVID-19 vaccine. The CDR3 is made up of 16 amino acids. With V trimmed by 2 bases and J by 4 bases, 8 bases remained unmatched. Looked up from germline, CDR1 is LGHNA and CDR2 is YNFKEQ. The method was immunoSEQ multiplex PCR; TCRdb's version includes in-frame clones alone and lacks a portion of them. The sample consists of about 84,000 clones, about 86% of them appearing once. Pooled samples include second doses given at about 4 or 12 weeks. This TCR was sampled from an adult who received the AZD1222 COVID-19 vaccine. This chain joins TRBV4-2 and TRBJ2-7; TRBD1 matches at 10 bases. The input for sequencing was peripheral blood, taken 28 days after the second AZD1222 dose. The CDR3 sequence is CASSQIGQGEEYEQYF. The CDR3, as DNA: TGTGCCAGCAGCCAAATTGGACAGGGGGAGGAATACGAGCAGTACTTC.